The clone carrying this T cell receptor (beta chain) appeared a few times. Its antigen is currently unknown. The sample originates from a study of PD-1 blockade in classical Hodgkin lymphoma. Study summary: Patients were treated with nivolumab at 3 mg/kg, and this was given intravenously every 2 weeks. Study-level results: Before treatment, TCR diversity in newly diagnosed patients was reportedly lower than in healthy donors. Exclusion applied to patients who initiated nivolumab less than 1 year following ASCT. CD4+ but not CD8+ TCR diversity rose significantly by C4D1.

TCRdb keeps only in-frame clones here, not all; method: immunoSEQ multiplex PCR. The data hold some 150,000 clones, with under 85% observed a single time. All patients experienced relapse after autologous stem cell transplantation, and brentuximab vedotin exposure was variable. CDR1 is SEHNR, CDR2 FQNEAQ, per germline (reference sequence). Between the trimmed V and J ends, which lost 1 base and 3 bases, there was a span of 11 bases. The CDR3 is 15 residues long. The receptor's source is a human donor with classical Hodgkin lymphoma. The sample was peripheral blood mononuclear cells (PBMCs), taken before the second cycle of nivolumab. V and J are TRBV7-9 and TRBJ2-3; perhaps TRBD2 as D (6 bases). The CDR3 bases are TGTGCCAGCAGCTTAGATGGGGGGTTTACAGATACGCAGTATTTT. As protein: CASSLDGGFTDTQYF.